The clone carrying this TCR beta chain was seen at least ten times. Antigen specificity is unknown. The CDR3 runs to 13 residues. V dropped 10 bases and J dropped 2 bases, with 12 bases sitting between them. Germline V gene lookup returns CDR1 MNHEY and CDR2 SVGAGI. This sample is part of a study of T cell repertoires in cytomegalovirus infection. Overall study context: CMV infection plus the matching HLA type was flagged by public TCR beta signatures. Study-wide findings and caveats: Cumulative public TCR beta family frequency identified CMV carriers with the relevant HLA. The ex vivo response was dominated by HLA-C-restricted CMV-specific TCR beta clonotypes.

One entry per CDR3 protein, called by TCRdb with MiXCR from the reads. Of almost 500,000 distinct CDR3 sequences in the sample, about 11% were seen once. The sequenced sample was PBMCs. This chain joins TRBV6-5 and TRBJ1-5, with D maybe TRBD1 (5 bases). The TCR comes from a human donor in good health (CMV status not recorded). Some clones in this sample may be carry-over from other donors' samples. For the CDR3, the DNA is TGTGCCACTGGGACCGTTCGCAATCAGCCCCAGCATTTT. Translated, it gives CATGTVRNQPQHF.